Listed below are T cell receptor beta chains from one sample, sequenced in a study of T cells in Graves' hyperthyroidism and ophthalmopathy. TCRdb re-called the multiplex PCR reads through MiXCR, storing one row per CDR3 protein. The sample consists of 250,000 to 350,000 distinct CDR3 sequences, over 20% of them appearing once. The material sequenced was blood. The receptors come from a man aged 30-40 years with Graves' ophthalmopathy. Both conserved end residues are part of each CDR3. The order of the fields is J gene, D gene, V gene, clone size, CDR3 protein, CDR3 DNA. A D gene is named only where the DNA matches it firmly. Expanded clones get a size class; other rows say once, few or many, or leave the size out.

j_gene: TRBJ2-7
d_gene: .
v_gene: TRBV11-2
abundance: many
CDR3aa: CASSLGAGYEQYF
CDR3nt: TGTGCCAGCAGCTTAGGGGCGGGTTACGAGCAGTACTTC

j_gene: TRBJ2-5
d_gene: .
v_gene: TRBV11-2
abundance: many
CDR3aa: CASSPWDRLETQYF
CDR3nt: TGTGCCAGCAGCCCCTGGGACCGTCTAGAGACCCAGTACTTC

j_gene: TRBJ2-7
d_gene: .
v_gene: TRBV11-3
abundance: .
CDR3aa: CASSLGQGYYEQYF
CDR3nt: TGTGCCAGCAGCTTAGGCCAGGGATACTACGAGCAGTACTTC

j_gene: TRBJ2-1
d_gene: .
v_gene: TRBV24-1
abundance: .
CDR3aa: CATSGEGVTSSYNEQFF
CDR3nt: TGTGCCACCAGTGGAGAAGGGGTCACAAGCTCCTACAATGAGCAGTTCTTC

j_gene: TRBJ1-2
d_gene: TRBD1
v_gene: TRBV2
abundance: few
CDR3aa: CASSDTGTGGYGYTF
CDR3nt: TGTGCCAGCAGCGATACCGGGACAGGGGGATATGGCTACACCTTC

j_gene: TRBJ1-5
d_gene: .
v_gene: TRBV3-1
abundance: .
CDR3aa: CASSPSTVYHQPQHF
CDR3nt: TGTGCCAGCAGCCCCTCCACAGTATATCATCAGCCCCAGCATTTT

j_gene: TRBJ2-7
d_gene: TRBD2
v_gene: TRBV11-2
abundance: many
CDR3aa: CASSLDAGVITEQYF
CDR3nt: TGTGCCAGCAGCTTAGATGCGGGAGTTATAACCGAGCAGTACTTC

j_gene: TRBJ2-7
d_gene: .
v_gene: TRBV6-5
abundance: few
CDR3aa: CASSYLGGDLYYEQYF
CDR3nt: TGTGCCAGCAGTTACTTAGGGGGGGACCTTTACTACGAGCAGTACTTC

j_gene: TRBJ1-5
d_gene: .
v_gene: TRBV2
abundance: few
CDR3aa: CASSGPINQPQHF
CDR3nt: TGTGCCAGCAGTGGGCCCATAAATCAGCCCCAGCATTTT

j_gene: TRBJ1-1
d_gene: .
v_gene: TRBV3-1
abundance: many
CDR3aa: CASSQGQTKAFF
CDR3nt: TGTGCCAGCAGCCAAGGACAGACAAAAGCTTTCTTT

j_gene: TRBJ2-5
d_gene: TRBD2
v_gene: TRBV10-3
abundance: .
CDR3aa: CAINPLRREDFLEETQYF
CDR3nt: TGTGCCATCAATCCTCTTCGGCGGGAGGATTTCTTAGAAGAGACCCAGTACTTC

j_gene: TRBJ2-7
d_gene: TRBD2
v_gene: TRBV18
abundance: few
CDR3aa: CASSTTSGRAYEQYF
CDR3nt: TGTGCCAGCTCAACAACTAGCGGGAGGGCTTACGAGCAGTACTTC

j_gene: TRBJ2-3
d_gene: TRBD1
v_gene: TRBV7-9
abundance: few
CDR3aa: CASSSGTGGDTDTQYF
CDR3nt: TGTGCCAGCAGCTCTGGGACAGGGGGCGACACAGATACGCAGTATTTT

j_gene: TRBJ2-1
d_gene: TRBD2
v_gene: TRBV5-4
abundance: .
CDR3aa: CASSGAGGLSYNEQFF
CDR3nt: TGTGCCAGCAGTGGGGCGGGAGGTCTCTCCTACAATGAGCAGTTCTTC

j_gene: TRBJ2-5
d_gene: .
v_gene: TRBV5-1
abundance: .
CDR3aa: CASSLRTGRETQYF
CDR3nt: TGCGCCAGCAGCTTGAGAACAGGGAGGGAGACCCAGTACTTC

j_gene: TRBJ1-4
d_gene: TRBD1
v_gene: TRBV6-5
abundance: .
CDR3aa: CASSYSRGLQGAGEKLFF
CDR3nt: TGTGCCAGCAGTTACTCGAGAGGCCTACAGGGGGCTGGAGAAAAACTGTTTTTT

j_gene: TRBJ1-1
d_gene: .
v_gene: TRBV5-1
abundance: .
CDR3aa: CASSLAGANEAFF
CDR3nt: TGCGCCAGCAGCTTGGCAGGAGCCAATGAAGCTTTCTTT

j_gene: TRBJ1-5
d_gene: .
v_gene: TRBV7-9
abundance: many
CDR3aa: CASSLRENRNQPQHF
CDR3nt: TGTGCCAGCAGCTTAAGAGAGAATCGCAATCAGCCCCAGCATTTT

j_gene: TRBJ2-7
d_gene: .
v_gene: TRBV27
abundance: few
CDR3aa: CATRVADPYEQYF
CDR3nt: TGTGCCACCCGGGTAGCGGACCCCTACGAGCAGTACTTC

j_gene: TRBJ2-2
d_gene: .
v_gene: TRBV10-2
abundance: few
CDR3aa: CASSESGYTGELFF
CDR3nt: TGCGCCAGCAGTGAGTCTGGCTACACCGGGGAGCTGTTTTTT

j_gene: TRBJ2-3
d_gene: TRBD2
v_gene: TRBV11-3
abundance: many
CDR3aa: CASSLGSGSLGDTQYF
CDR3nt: TGTGCCAGCAGCTTAGGTAGCGGGAGTCTGGGAGATACGCAGTATTTT

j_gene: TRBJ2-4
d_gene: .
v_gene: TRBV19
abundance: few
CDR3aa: CASSIGFVGTTKNIQYF
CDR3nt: TGTGCCAGTAGTATAGGGTTCGTGGGGACGACCAAAAACATTCAGTACTTC

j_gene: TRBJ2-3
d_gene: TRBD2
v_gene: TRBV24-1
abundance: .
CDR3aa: CATSGVREGPGDTQYF
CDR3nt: TGTGCCACCAGTGGCGTACGGGAGGGCCCGGGAGATACGCAGTATTTT

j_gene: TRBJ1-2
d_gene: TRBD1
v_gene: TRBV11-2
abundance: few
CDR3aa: CASRSDRVANYGYTF
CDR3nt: TGTGCCAGCAGGTCAGACAGGGTGGCCAACTATGGCTACACCTTC

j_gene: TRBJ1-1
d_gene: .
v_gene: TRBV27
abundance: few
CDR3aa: CASREGQPTGEAFF
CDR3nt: TGTGCCAGCAGGGAAGGACAGCCCACAGGTGAAGCTTTCTTT

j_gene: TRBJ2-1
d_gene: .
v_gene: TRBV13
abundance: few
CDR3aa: CASSSKTGEGNEQFF
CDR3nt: TGTGCCAGCAGCTCTAAGACAGGGGAGGGCAATGAGCAGTTCTTC

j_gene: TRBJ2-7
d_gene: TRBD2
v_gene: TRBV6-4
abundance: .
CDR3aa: CASSYSTSGAYEQYF
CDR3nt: TGTGCCAGCAGTTACTCTACTAGCGGGGCCTACGAGCAGTACTTC

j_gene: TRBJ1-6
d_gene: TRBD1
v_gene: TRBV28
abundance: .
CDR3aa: CASRSTGSYNSPLHF
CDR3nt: TGTGCCAGCAGGTCGACAGGGTCCTATAATTCACCCCTCCACTTT

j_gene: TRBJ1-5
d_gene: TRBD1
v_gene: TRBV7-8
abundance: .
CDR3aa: CASTQGGGNQPQHF
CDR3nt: TGTGCCAGCACCCAGGGGGGGGGCAATCAGCCCCAGCATTTT

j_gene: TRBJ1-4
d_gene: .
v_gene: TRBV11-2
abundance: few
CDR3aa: CASSLQGHTNEKLFF
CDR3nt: TGTGCCAGCAGCTTACAGGGGCACACTAATGAAAAACTGTTTTTT

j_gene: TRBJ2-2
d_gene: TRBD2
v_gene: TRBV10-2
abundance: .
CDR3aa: CASGLAGTGELFF
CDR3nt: TGCGCCAGCGGACTAGCGGGAACCGGGGAGCTGTTTTTT

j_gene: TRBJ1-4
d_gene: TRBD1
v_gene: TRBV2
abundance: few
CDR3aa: CASSQRTGRGEKLFF
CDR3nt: TGTGCCAGCAGTCAAAGGACAGGAAGAGGGGAAAAACTGTTTTTT

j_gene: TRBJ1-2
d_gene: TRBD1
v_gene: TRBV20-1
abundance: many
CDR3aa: CSASRGGPTGYTF
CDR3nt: TGCAGTGCTAGTCGAGGGGGCCCGACTGGCTACACCTTC

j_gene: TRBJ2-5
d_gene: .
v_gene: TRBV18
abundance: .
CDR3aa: CASSPGSGGRETQYF
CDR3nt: TGTGCCAGCTCACCAGGATCTGGGGGAAGAGAGACCCAGTACTTC

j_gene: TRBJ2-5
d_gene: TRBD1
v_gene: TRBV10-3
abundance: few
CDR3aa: CASGQGVETQYF
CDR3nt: TGTGCCAGCGGACAGGGGGTGGAGACCCAGTACTTC

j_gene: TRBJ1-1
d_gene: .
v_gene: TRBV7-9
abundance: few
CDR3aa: CASSRNAEAFF
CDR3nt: TGTGCCAGCAGCAGGAACGCTGAAGCTTTCTTT

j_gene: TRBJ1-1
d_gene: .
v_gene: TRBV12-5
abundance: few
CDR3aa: CASGLVLISPGADTEAFF
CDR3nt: TGTGCTAGTGGTTTGGTTCTCATTTCGCCCGGGGCCGACACTGAAGCTTTCTTT

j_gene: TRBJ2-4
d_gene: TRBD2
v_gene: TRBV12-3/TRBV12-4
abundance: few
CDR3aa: CASSLSLAGVGIQYF
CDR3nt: TGTGCCAGCAGTTTGTCGCTAGCGGGAGTGGGCATTCAGTACTTC

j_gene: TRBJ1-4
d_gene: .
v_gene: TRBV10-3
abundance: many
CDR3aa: CAISGSGIEKLFF
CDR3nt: TGTGCCATCAGTGGGTCCGGGATTGAAAAACTGTTTTTT

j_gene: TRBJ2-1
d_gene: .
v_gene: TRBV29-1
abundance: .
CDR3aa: CSVRYLAITSYNEQFF
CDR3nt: TGCAGCGTTCGGTATCTAGCGATCACCTCATACAATGAGCAGTTCTTC

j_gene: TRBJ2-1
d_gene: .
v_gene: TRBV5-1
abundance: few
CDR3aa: CASSGRDSATNEQFF
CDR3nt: TGCGCCAGCAGCGGCCGGGACTCAGCGACCAATGAGCAGTTCTTC

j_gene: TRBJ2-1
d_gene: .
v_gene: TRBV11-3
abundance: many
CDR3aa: CASSFGTLNEQFF
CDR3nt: TGTGCCAGCAGCTTCGGGACACTCAATGAGCAGTTCTTC

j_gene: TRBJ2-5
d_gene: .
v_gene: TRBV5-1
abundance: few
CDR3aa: CASSLVTGGETQYF
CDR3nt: TGCGCCAGCAGCTTGGTAACAGGTGGAGAGACCCAGTACTTC

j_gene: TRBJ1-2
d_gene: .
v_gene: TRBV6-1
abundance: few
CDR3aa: CASSELYGYTF
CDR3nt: TGTGCCAGCAGTGAACTCTATGGCTACACCTTC

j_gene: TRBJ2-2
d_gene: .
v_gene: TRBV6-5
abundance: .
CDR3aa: CASSHSQNTGELFF
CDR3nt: TGTGCCAGTAGTCACAGCCAGAACACCGGGGAGCTGTTTTTT

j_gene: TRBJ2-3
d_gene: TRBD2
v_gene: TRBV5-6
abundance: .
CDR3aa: CASSLPGLAGGSGTDTQYF
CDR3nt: TGTGCCAGCAGCTTACCGGGACTAGCGGGAGGGTCGGGGACAGATACGCAGTATTTT

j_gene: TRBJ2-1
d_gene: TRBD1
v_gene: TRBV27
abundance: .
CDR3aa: CASTPGTGFPGEQFF
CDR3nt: TGTGCCAGCACCCCGGGGACAGGTTTTCCTGGTGAGCAGTTCTTC

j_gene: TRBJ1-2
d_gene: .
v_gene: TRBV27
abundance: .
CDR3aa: CASSLVDNVYGYTF
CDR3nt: TGTGCCAGCAGTTTAGTGGACAACGTCTATGGCTACACCTTC

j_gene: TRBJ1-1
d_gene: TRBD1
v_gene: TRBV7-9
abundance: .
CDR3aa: CASSLEGAGLRAEAFF
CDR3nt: TGTGCCAGCAGCTTAGAGGGGGCCGGACTCCGGGCTGAAGCTTTCTTT

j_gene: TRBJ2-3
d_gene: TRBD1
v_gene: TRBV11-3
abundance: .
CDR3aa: CASSLDEGAGTDTQYF
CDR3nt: TGTGCCAGCAGCTTAGATGAGGGGGCAGGCACAGATACGCAGTATTTT

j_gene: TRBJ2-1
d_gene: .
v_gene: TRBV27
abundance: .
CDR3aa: CASSPHDKYNEQFF
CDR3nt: TGTGCCAGCAGCCCCCATGACAAGTACAATGAGCAGTTCTTC

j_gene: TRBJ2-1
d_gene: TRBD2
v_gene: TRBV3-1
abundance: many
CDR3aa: CASSPWDYAYNEQFF
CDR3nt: TGTGCCAGCAGTCCCTGGGACTACGCCTACAATGAGCAGTTCTTC